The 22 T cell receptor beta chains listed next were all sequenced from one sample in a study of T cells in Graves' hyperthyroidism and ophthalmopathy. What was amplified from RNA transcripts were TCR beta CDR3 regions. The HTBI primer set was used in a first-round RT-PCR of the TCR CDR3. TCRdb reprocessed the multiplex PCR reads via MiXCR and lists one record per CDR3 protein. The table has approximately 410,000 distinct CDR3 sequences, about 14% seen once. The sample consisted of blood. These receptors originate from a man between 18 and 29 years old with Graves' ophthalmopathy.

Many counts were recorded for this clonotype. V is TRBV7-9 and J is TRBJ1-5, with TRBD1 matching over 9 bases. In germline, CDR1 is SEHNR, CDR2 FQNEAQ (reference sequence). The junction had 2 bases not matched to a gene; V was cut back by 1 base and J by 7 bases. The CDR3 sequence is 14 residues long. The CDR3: CASSLGTGAQPQHF. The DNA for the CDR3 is TGTGCCAGCAGCTTAGGGACAGGGGCCCAGCCCCAGCATTTT.

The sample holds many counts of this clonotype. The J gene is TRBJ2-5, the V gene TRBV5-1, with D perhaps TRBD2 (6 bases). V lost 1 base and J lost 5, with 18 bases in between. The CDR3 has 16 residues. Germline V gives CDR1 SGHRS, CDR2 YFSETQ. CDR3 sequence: CASSLSGGWSSETQYF. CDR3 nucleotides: TGCGCCAGCAGCTTGTCCGGGGGTTGGAGTTCCGAGACCCAGTACTTC.

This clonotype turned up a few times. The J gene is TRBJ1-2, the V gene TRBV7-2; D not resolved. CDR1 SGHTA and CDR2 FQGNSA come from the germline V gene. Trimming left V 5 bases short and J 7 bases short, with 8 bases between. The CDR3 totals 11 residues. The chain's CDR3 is CASSQRSGYTF. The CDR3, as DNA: TGTGCCAGCAGCCAGAGAAGTGGCTACACCTTC.

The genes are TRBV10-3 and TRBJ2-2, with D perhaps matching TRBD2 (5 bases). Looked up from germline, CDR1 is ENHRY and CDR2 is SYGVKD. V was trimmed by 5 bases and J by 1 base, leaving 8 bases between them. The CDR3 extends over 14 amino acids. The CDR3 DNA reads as TGTGCCATCAGTAGCGGCAGGAACACCGGGGAGCTGTTTTTT. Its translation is CAISSGRNTGELFF.

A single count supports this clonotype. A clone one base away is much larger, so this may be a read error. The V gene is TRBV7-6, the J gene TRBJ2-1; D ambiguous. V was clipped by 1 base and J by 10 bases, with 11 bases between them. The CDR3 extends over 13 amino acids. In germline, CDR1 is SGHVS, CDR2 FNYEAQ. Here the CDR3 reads CASSLVVLGEQFF. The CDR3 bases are TGTGCCAGCAGCTTAGTAGTGCTTGGCGAGCAGTTCTTC.

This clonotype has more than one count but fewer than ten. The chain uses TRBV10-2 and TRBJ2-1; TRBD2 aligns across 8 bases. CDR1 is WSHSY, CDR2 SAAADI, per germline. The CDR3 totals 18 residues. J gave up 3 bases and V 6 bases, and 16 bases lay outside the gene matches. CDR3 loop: CASSPYSGGAGGYNEQFF. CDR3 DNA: TGCGCCAGCAGCCCCTACTCGGGGGGGGCCGGTGGCTACAATGAGCAGTTCTTC.

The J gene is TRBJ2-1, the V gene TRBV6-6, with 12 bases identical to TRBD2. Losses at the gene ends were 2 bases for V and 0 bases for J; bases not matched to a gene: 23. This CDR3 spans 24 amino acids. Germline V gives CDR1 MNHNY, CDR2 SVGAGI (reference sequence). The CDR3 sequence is CASSYPKRSKPGTSGFSSYNEQFF. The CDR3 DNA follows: TGTGCCAGCAGTTACCCCAAAAGATCTAAACCCGGGACTAGCGGGTTTAGCTCCTACAATGAGCAGTTCTTC.

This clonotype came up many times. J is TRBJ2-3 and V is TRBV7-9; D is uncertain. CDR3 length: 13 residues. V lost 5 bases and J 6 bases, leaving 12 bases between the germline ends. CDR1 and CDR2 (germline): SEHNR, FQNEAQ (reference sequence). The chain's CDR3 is CASSLGLSDTQYF. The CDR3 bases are TGTGCCAGCAGCCTGGGTCTATCGGATACGCAGTATTTT.

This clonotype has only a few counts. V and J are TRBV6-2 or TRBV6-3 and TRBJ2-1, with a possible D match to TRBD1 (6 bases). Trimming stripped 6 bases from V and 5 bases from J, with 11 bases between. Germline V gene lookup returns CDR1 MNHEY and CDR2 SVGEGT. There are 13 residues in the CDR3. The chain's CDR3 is CASRATGDNEQFF. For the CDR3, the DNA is TGTGCCAGCAGAGCGACAGGTGACAATGAGCAGTTCTTC.

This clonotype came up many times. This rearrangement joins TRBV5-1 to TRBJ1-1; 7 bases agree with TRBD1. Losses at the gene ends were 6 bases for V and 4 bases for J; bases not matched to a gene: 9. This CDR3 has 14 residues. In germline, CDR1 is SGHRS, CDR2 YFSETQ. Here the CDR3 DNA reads TGCGCCAGCAACCTACAGGGGAGCGGCACTGAAGCTTTCTTT. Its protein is CASNLQGSGTEAFF.

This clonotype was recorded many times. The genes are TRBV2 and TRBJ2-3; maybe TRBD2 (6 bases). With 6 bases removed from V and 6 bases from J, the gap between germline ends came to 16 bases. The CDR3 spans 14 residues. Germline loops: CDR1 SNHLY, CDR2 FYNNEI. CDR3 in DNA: TGTGCCAGCAGCCGGGGGTTTAGACCGGATACGCAGTATTTT. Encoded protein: CASSRGFRPDTQYF.

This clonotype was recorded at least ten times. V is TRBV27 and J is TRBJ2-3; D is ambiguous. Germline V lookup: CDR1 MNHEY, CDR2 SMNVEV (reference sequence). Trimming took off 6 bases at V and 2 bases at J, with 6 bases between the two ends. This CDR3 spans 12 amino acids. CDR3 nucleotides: TGTGCCAGCAGCCACCCCACAGATACGCAGTATTTT. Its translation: CASSHPTDTQYF.

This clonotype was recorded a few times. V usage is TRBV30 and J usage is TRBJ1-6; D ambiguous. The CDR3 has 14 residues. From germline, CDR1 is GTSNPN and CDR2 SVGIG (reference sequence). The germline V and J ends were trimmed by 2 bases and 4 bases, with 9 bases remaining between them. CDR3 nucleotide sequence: TGTGCCTGGAGTCTTACGGCTTATAATTCACCCCTCCACTTT. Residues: CAWSLTAYNSPLHF.

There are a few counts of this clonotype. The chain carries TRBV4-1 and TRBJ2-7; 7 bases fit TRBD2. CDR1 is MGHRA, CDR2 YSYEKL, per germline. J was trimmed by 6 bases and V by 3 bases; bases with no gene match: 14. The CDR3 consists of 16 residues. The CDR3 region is CASSHVGTNPNGEQYF. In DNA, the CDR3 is TGCGCCAGCAGCCATGTCGGGACTAACCCGAATGGCGAGCAGTACTTC.

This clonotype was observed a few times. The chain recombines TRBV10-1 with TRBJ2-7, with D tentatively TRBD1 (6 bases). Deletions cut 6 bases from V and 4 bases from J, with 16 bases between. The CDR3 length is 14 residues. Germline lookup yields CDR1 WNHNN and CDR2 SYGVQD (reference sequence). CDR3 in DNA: TGCGCCAGCAGAACAGGGCTTTCTCTATACGAGCAGTACTTC. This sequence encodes CASRTGLSLYEQYF.

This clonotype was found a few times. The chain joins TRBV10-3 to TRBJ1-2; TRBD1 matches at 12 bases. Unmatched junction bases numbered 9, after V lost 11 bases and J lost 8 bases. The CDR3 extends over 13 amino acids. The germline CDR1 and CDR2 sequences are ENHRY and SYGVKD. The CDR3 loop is CAVSGTGGEGYTF. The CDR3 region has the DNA TGTGCCGTCTCCGGGACAGGGGGCGAAGGCTACACCTTC.

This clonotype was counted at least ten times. The CDR3 region has the DNA TGTGCCAGCAGCTTAGAAGAGAAAGGGCCTAGCTCCTACAATGAGCAGTTCTTC. Translating gives CASSLEEKGPSSYNEQFF. This chain uses TRBV7-8 with TRBJ2-1; D remains unclear. This CDR3 is 18 amino acids long. V was clipped by 1 base and J by 0 bases, with 16 bases between them. In germline, CDR1 is SGHVS, CDR2 FQNEAQ.

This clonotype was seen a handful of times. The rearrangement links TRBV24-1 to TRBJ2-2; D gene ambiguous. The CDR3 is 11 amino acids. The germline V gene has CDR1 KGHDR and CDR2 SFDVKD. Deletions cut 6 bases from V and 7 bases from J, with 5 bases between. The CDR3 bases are TGTGCCACCAGTATTGGCGGGGAGCTGTTTTTT. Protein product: CATSIGGELFF.

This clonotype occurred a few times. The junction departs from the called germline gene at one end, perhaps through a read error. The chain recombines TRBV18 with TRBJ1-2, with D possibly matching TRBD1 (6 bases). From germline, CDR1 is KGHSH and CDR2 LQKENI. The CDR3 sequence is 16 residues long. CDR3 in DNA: TGTGTCAGCTCACCCGTCGGGGGGGCGCGTAACTATGGCTACACCTTC. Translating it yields CVSSPVGGARNYGYTF.

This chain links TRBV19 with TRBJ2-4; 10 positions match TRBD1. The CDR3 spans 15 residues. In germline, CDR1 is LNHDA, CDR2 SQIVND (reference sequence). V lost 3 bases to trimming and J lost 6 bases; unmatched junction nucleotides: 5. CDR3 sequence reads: CASSIGQGVINIQYF. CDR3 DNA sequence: TGTGCCAGTAGTATTGGACAGGGGGTTATAAACATTCAGTACTTC.

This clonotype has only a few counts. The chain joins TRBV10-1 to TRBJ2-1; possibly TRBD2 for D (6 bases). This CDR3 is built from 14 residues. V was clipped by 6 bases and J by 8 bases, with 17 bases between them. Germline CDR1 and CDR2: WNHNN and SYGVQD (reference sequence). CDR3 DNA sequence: TGCGCCAGCAGCTCCGGGAGTGGGGTCGATGAGCAGTTCTTC. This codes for CASSSGSGVDEQFF.

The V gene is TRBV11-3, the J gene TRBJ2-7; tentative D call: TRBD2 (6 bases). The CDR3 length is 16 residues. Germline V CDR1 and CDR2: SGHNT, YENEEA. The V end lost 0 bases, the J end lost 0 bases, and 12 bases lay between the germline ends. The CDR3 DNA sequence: TGTGCCAGCAGCTTAGATTGGCGGGAAAGCTCCTACGAGCAGTACTTC. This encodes CASSLDWRESSYEQYF.